A single sample gave rise to the 23 T cell receptor beta chains below, sequenced in a study of blood T cell repertoires in COVID-19. TCRdb keeps only in-frame clones here, not all; method: immunoSEQ multiplex PCR. Here the sample spans some 150,000 clones, 80% to 85% being singletons. Input material: peripheral blood. These receptor sequences come from a human donor with acute or convalescent COVID-19. The donor label of this sample is uncertain.

The chain recombines TRBV27 with TRBJ2-5, with D possibly TRBD2 on 6 matching bases. V lost 6 bases and J 4 bases, leaving 33 bases between the germline ends. CDR1 and CDR2 (germline): MNHEY, SMNVEV (reference sequence). The CDR3 sequence is 20 residues long. The CDR3 sequence: CASRGVRVKKSGTYVETQYF. The CDR3 nucleotides read TGTGCCAGCAGGGGGGTGAGGGTTAAAAAATCCGGGACTTATGTAGAGACCCAGTACTTC.

The J gene is TRBJ1-1, the V gene TRBV5-1; no firm D call. The V gene's germline CDR1 is SGHRS and CDR2 YFSETQ. Deletions cut 4 bases from V and 1 base from J, with 11 bases between. The length of the CDR3 is 14 residues. The CDR3 nucleotides are TGCGCCAGCAGCGAATTAACAGCGAACACTGAAGCTTTCTTT. Its protein is CASSELTANTEAFF.

In its sample, this clone was seen a few times. The chain uses TRBV6-6 and TRBJ2-1, with 7 bases matching TRBD2. J lost 9 bases, V lost 6 bases, and 8 bases had no gene match. This CDR3 comprises 13 residues. CDR1 is MNHNY, CDR2 SVGAGI, per germline (reference sequence). The CDR3 sequence is CASRPTSDGEQFF. The CDR3 DNA is TGTGCCAGCAGACCAACTAGCGACGGTGAGCAGTTCTTC.

CDR3 sequence: CASTRGQGTEAFF. The CDR3 DNA is TGTGCCAGCACCAGGGGGCAAGGCACTGAAGCTTTCTTT. The chain recombines TRBV6-5 with TRBJ1-1; 8 bases are shared with TRBD1. Germline CDR1 and CDR2: MNHEY and SVGAGI. The CDR3 has 13 amino acids. V lost 7 bases to trimming and J lost 4 bases; unmatched junction nucleotides: 5.

This rearrangement joins TRBV19 to TRBJ1-5; 7 bases are a match to TRBD1. CDR3 length equals 14 residues. The V segment lost 7 bases and the J segment 7 bases; nucleotides outside the gene matches: 10. Germline values: CDR1 LNHDA, CDR2 SQIVND (reference sequence). CDR3 nucleotide sequence: TGTGCCAGTAATGGAGGGGGCGCGGAGCAGCCCCAGCATTTT. This translates into CASNGGGAEQPQHF. Together with reference TRBV19 and TRBJ1-5, the CDR3 gives the full variable domain: DGGITQSPKYLFRKEGQNVTLSCEQNLNHDAMYWYRQDPGQGLRLIYYSQIVNDFQKGDIAEGYSVSREKKESFPLTVTSAQKNPTAFYLCASNGGGAEQPQHFGDGTRLSIL.

The rearrangement uses TRBV28 and TRBJ1-5; possible D gene TRBD1, 5 bases. Trimming removed 3 bases from V and 7 bases from J, with 13 bases in between. This CDR3 has 14 amino acids. Germline CDR1 is MDHEN and CDR2 is SYDVKM. DNA for the CDR3: TGTGCCAGCAGTTTGTACAGGAGAGAACAGCCCCAGCATTTT. Residues: CASSLYRREQPQHF.

A single count supports this clone. This chain joins TRBV3-1 (or the pseudogene TRBV3-2) and TRBJ2-1; tentatively, D is TRBD2 (6 bases). The CDR3 covers 13 residues. Germline CDR1 is LGHDT and CDR2 is YNNKEL (reference sequence). V shed 5 bases and J shed 10 bases, with 15 bases lying between them. CDR3 amino acids: CASSVPGDREQFF. The CDR3 DNA sequence: TGTGCCAGCAGCGTTCCGGGGGATAGGGAGCAGTTCTTC.

The chain recombines TRBV10-3 with TRBJ2-1; 7 bases align to TRBD1. This CDR3 has 16 residues. Germline V gives CDR1 ENHRY, CDR2 SYGVKD. V shed 0 bases and J 6 bases; nucleotides not matched to a gene: 8. The CDR3, as DNA: TGTGCCATCAGTGAGTCGGGACAGAGTCTTTTCAATGAGCAGTTCTTC. Residues: CAISESGQSLFNEQFF.

The chain couples TRBV11-2 to TRBJ2-1, with D perhaps TRBD1 (6 bases). The germline gives CDR1 SGHAT, CDR2 FQNNGV. CDR3 length equals 16 residues. Between the trimmed V and J ends, which lost 2 bases and 2 bases, there was a span of 13 bases. The CDR3 DNA is TGTGCCAGCAGCTTAACACAGGACAGAGCCTACAATGAGCAGTTCTTC. Amino acid sequence: CASSLTQDRAYNEQFF.

V and J are TRBV5-1 and TRBJ2-3, with 14 bases that match TRBD2. The length of the CDR3 is 17 residues. Trimming took 4 bases from V and 5 from J; bases not matched to a gene: 9. Germline V gene sequence: CDR1 SGHRS, CDR2 YFSETQ. CDR3 in amino acids: CASSTLTSGGAEDTQYF. CDR3 sequence (DNA): TGCGCCAGCAGCACCCTGACTAGCGGGGGGGCGGAAGATACGCAGTATTTT. The entire variable domain, with the rest obtained from reference TRBV5-1 and TRBJ2-3, is as follows: KAGVTQTPRYLIKTRGQQVTLSCSPISGHRSVSWYQQTPGQGLQFLFEYFSETQRNKGNFPGRFSGRQFSNSRSEMNVSTLELGDSALYLCASSTLTSGGAEDTQYFGPGTRLTVL.

V is TRBV24-1 and J is TRBJ2-2; D gene unclear. V gave up 4 bases and J gave up 4 bases, with 9 bases separating them. Germline assignment: CDR1 KGHDR and CDR2 SFDVKD. CDR3 size: 14 residues. CDR3 residues: CATSEREVTGELFF. The DNA of the CDR3 is TGTGCCACCAGTGAGCGCGAGGTCACCGGGGAGCTGTTTTTT.

The chain couples TRBV7-2 to TRBJ2-7; TRBD1 matches 10 bases. Unmatched junction bases numbered 4, after V lost 7 bases and J lost 4 bases. The germline gives CDR1 SGHTA, CDR2 FQGNSA. This CDR3 is 13 amino acids long. The CDR3 protein is CASTRTGGYEQYF. As DNA, the CDR3 is TGTGCCAGCACTAGGACAGGGGGTTACGAGCAGTACTTC.

The chain recombines TRBV30 with TRBJ2-7; possibly TRBD2 for D (5 bases). Germline CDR1 and CDR2: GTSNPN and SVGIG (reference sequence). V was clipped by 7 bases and J by 1 base, with 14 bases between them. The CDR3 contains 13 residues. The CDR3 region is CASTTRRSYEQYF. CDR3 coding DNA: TGTGCCTCGACGACAAGGAGGTCCTACGAGCAGTACTTC. Supplemented by reference TRBV30 and TRBJ2-7, the full variable domain reads SQTIHQWPATLVQPVGSPLSLECTVEGTSNPNLYWYRQAAGRGLQLLFYSVGIGQISSEVPQNLSASRPQDRQFILSSKKLLLSDSGFYLCASTTRRSYEQYFGPGTRLTVT.

The chain joins TRBV3-1 (or the pseudogene TRBV3-2) to TRBJ1-2; D might be TRBD1 (5 bases). Germline lookup yields CDR1 LGHDT and CDR2 YNNKEL (reference sequence). The CDR3 spans 14 residues. Trimming left V 1 base short and J 9 bases short, with 15 bases between. CDR3 sequence reads: CASSQAGRRGSYTF. CDR3 DNA: TGTGCCAGCAGCCAAGCTGGCAGGCGGGGCAGCTACACCTTC.

This chain connects TRBV12-3 or TRBV12-4 to TRBJ2-2; D is undetermined. Trimming removed 6 bases from V and 3 bases from J, with 5 bases in between. This CDR3 contains 12 residues. The CDR3 loop reads CASRLDTGELFF. As DNA, the CDR3 is TGTGCCAGCAGACTCGACACCGGGGAGCTGTTTTTT.

The chain carries TRBV5-4 and TRBJ2-7, with D possibly matching TRBD1 (6 bases). V was cut by 3 bases and J by 4 bases, with 17 bases left in between. This CDR3 has 15 amino acids. Germline assignment: CDR1 SGHNT and CDR2 YYREEE (reference sequence). The DNA for the CDR3 is TGTGCCAGCAGCTCATATCGGCAGGGGCTTTACGAGCAGTACTTC. Its translation is CASSSYRQGLYEQYF.

The chain carries TRBV6-5 and TRBJ2-2, with 9 bases matching TRBD2. CDR3 length: 15 amino acids. Germline V gene sequence: CDR1 MNHEY, CDR2 SVGAGI. Germline trimming cut 11 bases from V and 2 bases from J; bases unmatched to any gene: 9. The CDR3 coding sequence is TGTGCCCTCTTGCCTAGCGGGATTAACACCGGGGAGCTGTTTTTT. It codes for CALLPSGINTGELFF.

This chain joins TRBV29-1 and TRBJ1-5, with a weak D call TRBD1 (6 bases). The length of the CDR3 is 17 residues. V lost 0 bases and J lost 6, with 21 bases in between. Germline CDR1 and CDR2: SQVTM and ANQGSEA. CDR3 protein: CSVEDICEEQGGQPQHF. The CDR3 region has the DNA TGCAGCGTTGAAGATATATGTGAGGAACAGGGCGGTCAGCCCCAGCATTTT.

The rearrangement joins TRBV7-2 to TRBJ2-5, with 8 bases fitting TRBD2. The V and J ends lost 3 bases and 5 bases, in that order; junction bases with no gene match: 14. CDR1 SGHTA and CDR2 FQGNSA come from the germline V gene. The CDR3 contains 17 residues. CDR3 residues: CASSLVGAGASWETQYF. The CDR3 DNA reads as TGTGCCAGCAGCTTGGTCGGAGCGGGAGCCAGCTGGGAGACCCAGTACTTC.

The V gene is TRBV11-2, the J gene TRBJ2-1; the match to TRBD1 covers 7 bases. The CDR3 covers 16 residues. Germline V gene sequence: CDR1 SGHAT, CDR2 FQNNGV. Trimming cost V 5 bases and J 2 bases; bases outside gene matches: 9. The CDR3 protein is CASSTLDRAPYNEQFF. The CDR3 DNA reads TGTGCCAGCAGCACCCTAGACAGGGCTCCCTACAATGAGCAGTTCTTC.

V and J are TRBV5-4 and TRBJ1-2; D possibly corresponds to TRBD1 (5 bases). This CDR3 comprises 16 residues. Germline CDR1 SGHNT, CDR2 YYREEE (reference sequence). V lost 0 bases and J lost 8, with 20 bases in between. The CDR3 bases are TGTGCCAGCAGCTTGGGGGGCACCCCCTCGACTGGGGGCTACACCTTC. As protein: CASSLGGTPSTGGYTF.

This sequence joins TRBV9 and TRBJ1-1; 7 bases agree with TRBD1. The J segment lost 10 bases and the V segment lost 2 bases, leaving 5 bases of the junction unmatched. The CDR3 spans 12 residues. In germline, CDR1 is SGDLS, CDR2 YYNGEE. This CDR3 is CASSVTGEGAFF. The CDR3, as DNA: TGTGCCAGCAGCGTTACAGGGGAAGGAGCTTTCTTT.

This clone was picked up one time. The J gene is TRBJ1-3, the V gene TRBV7-8; 9 nucleotides line up with TRBD1. This CDR3 comprises 14 residues. Looked up from germline, CDR1 is SGHVS and CDR2 is FQNEAQ. With V trimmed by 5 bases and J by 2 bases, 1 base remained unmatched. In DNA, the CDR3 is TGTGCCAGCAGCCGGGACAGGGCTGGAAACACCATATATTTT. This codes for CASSRDRAGNTIYF.